This TCR beta chain was observed in a study of blood T cell repertoires in COVID-19. Overall study: COVID-19 samples collected from the United States, Italy and Spain covered acute and convalescent phases.

V shed 1 base and J shed 0 bases, with 16 bases lying between them. This CDR3 comprises 18 residues. The germline V gene has CDR1 PRHDT and CDR2 FYEKMQ (reference sequence). Study processing details: Counts of nucleated cells, estimated from reference gene primer amplification, were obtained. TCRdb's copy holds only in-frame clones and misses some; the assay was immunoSEQ multiplex PCR. The V and J calls and the clone size are those of that table, but D and trimming were determined from the DNA. The profile covers about 25,000 clones, with approximately 81% appearing a single time and 40% to 60% taken by the ten largest.

The chain couples TRBV13 to TRBJ2-4; maybe TRBD2 (5 bases). The sample taken for sequencing was peripheral blood. The TCR sequence derives from a man between 50 and 59 years old with active or convalescent COVID-19. CDR3 amino acids: CASSLVGWGELAKNIQYF. The CDR3 bases are TGTGCCAGCAGCTTAGTGGGGTGGGGAGAACTAGCCAAAAACATTCAGTACTTC.